This TCR beta chain was documented in a study of T cell responses to AZD1222 COVID-19 vaccine. Sequenced by immunoSEQ multiplex PCR; TCRdb stores in-frame clones only, minus some. The sample contains some 100,000 clones, approximately 86% of which appear only once. V was clipped by 2 bases and J by 9 bases, with 15 bases between them. The CDR3 sequence is 14 residues long. Germline V gene sequence: CDR1 SGHRS, CDR2 YFSETQ. The V call is TRBV5-1, the J call TRBJ2-4; TRBD1 might be the D (7 bases). This TCR was sampled from an adult who received the AZD1222 COVID-19 vaccine. Sequencing was performed on peripheral blood, taken 28 days after the second AZD1222 dose. This CDR3 is CASSFEGQGGIQYF. CDR3 coding DNA: TGCGCCAGCAGCTTTGAGGGCCAGGGGGGCATTCAGTACTTC.